Presented here are 3 T cell receptor beta chains from one specimen sequenced in a study of regulatory T cells in long-lasting Graves disease. As to time point: persistent/refractory GD, antithyroid drugs over 5 years with positive TRAb. RNA isolated from PBMCs was used to make the TCR library. Construction of TCR beta libraries relied on iRepertoire HTBI primers and on Arm-PCR targeting CDR3 regions. TCRdb ran MiXCR on the multiplex PCR reads and lists one entry per CDR3 protein. Of hundreds of thousands of distinct CDR3 sequences in the sample, around 20% were seen once. The sample in question was peripheral blood mononuclear cells (PBMCs), obtained when the disease was refractory, from a patient treated with antithyroid drugs. These receptors were obtained from a female donor with Graves disease.

The chain carries TRBV28 and TRBJ2-3; TRBD2 is a possible D gene (6 bases). This CDR3 is 15 amino acids long. Germline V gene data show CDR1 as MDHEN and CDR2 as SYDVKM. With 1 base removed from V and 6 bases from J, the gap between germline ends came to 14 bases. The CDR3 sequence: CASSLFGREGDTQYF. For the CDR3, the DNA is TGTGCCAGCAGTTTATTTGGGCGGGAAGGGGATACGCAGTATTTT.

This clonotype was observed a few times. This chain connects TRBV6-1 to TRBJ2-2, with a possible D match to TRBD2 (6 bases). The CDR3 runs to 16 residues. Deletions cut 4 bases from V and 0 bases from J, with 12 bases between. Germline V lookup: CDR1 MNHNS, CDR2 SASEGT. CDR3 in DNA: TGTGCCAGCAGTGGTCGAATAGCGGCGAACACCGGGGAGCTGTTTTTT. Its protein is CASSGRIAANTGELFF.

The V and J genes are TRBV7-9 and TRBJ1-1; D gene unclear. The CDR3 has 10 amino acids. Germline V gene sequence: CDR1 SEHNR, CDR2 FQNEAQ (reference sequence). V gave up 8 bases and J gave up 9 bases, with 10 bases separating them. The CDR3 nucleotides are TGTGCCAGCTTGGGCCTGCAAGCTTTCTTT. Amino acids: CASLGLQAFF.